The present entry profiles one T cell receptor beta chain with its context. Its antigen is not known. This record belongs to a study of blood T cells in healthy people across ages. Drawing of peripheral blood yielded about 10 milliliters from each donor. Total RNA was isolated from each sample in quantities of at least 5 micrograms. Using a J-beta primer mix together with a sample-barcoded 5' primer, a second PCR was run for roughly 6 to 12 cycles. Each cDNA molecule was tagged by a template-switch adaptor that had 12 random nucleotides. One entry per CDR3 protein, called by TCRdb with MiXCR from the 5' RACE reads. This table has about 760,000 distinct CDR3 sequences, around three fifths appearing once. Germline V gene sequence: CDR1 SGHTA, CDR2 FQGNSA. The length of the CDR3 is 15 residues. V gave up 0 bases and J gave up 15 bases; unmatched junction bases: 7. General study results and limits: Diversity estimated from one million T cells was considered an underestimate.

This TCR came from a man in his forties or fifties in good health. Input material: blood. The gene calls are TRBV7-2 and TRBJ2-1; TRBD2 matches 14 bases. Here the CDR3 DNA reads TGTGCCAGCAGCTTAGCTGGGACTAGCGGGGGCCCAGGGTTCTTC. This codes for CASSLAGTSGGPGFF.